The clone carrying this T cell receptor (beta chain) is a singleton in its sample. The antigen is not known. The germline CDR1 and CDR2 sequences are MNHEY and SVGAGI. CDR3 length: 12 amino acids. Trimming removed 6 bases from V and 7 bases from J, with 12 bases in between. This sample is drawn from a study of T cell responses to AZD1222 COVID-19 vaccine. General observations from the study: Donors in the cohort were predominantly white British and more often female, and clonal diversity was possibly underestimated. Unmutated variant regions are reportedly the target of nearly half of TCRs that are spike-specific.

Produced via immunoSEQ multiplex PCR; TCRdb's table is partial and in-frame only. This table holds under 150,000 clones, 93% found once. Sequenced material: peripheral blood, taken on day 0 of AZD1222 vaccination. This TCR came from an adult in good health. V is TRBV6-5 and J is TRBJ1-2; D is possibly TRBD1 (5 bases). The CDR3 nucleotides are TGTGCCAGCAGGCCTCTAGGGGTTGGCTACACCTTC. It encodes CASRPLGVGYTF.